Included here is one T cell receptor beta chain sequence, with context. Sample time point: sample taken at primary tumor resection. Sequencing covered unsorted whole RNA taken from tumor, nontumor lung or frozen PBMC. This sample is part of a study of spatial heterogeneity in lung cancer. About the study: An average of more than ten raw reads was observed per unique TCR and UMI combination.

The V gene's germline CDR1 is SGHTA and CDR2 FQGNSA. The CDR3 sequence is 15 residues long. V gave up 5 bases and J gave up 1 base, with 11 bases separating them. A unique molecular identifier was attached to every TCR cDNA molecule. MiXCR, run by TCRdb on the 5' RACE reads, gives a single entry per CDR3 protein. The sample comprises tens of thousands of distinct CDR3 sequences, approximately 12% of which are singletons, and 35% to 50% rests with the top ten. The chain joins TRBV7-2 to TRBJ2-2; D gene ambiguous. The source was PBMCs, collected at surgery. This receptor was identified in a male donor with early-stage non-small cell lung cancer. CDR3 residues: CASSPTPENTGELFF. The CDR3 DNA sequence: TGTGCCAGCAGCCCCACGCCAGAGAACACCGGGGAGCTGTTTTTT.